The clone carrying this T cell receptor (beta chain) was recorded only once. Single viable CD3+CD4+CD8-CD45RO+ cells were sorted as the memory CD4+ T cells. This entry is derived from a study of memory CD4+ T cells and cytomegalovirus serostatus. V lost 5 bases, J lost 4 bases, and 21 bases lay in between. The germline gives CDR1 LNHDA, CDR2 SQIVND (reference sequence). The CDR3 sequence is 16 residues long. This table comes from immunoSEQ multiplex PCR, and its TCRdb copy is limited to in-frame clones, with some not included. The sample carries tens of thousands of clones, around 80% recorded once. The sample was memory CD4+ T cells from blood. This TCR was recovered from an adult in good health and CMV-seronegative. The rearrangement uses TRBV19 and TRBJ2-7; D is tentatively TRBD1 or TRBD2 (5 bases each). The CDR3 here is CASSLTRGAGIYEQYF. In DNA form, the CDR3 reads TGTGCCAGTAGTTTAACACGGGGCGCCGGGATATACGAGCAGTACTTC.